Listed below are T cell receptor beta chains from one sample, sequenced in a study of CD8 T cells in Susac syndrome. MiXCR was run by TCRdb on the immunoSEQ multiplex PCR reads, yielding one entry per CDR3 protein. This sample has 95,000 to 150,000 distinct CDR3 sequences; 96% occur once, and the top ten carry less than 0.15%. Sequencing was performed on CD4+ T cells from PBMCs. The receptor set was obtained from a human donor with Susac syndrome. The CDR3 runs from the conserved cysteine through the conserved F or W. The D gene is left open where the match is weak. Part of the rows lack a size; the others show once, few, many or a class for expanded clones.

TRBV7-2	.	once	TRBJ1-2	TGTGCCAGCAGTCCAGGGAGGGTAGGGTATGGCTACACCTTC	CASSPGRVGYGYTF
TRBV24-1	.	.	TRBJ1-1	TGTGCCACCAGCGGACGAGGGCCTGAAGCTTTCTTT	CATSGRGPEAFF
TRBV2	TRBD2	.	TRBJ2-1	TGTGCCAGCAGTGAATACCCCGCGGGAGGGCCGTTGAGTGAGCAGTTCTTC	CASSEYPAGGPLSEQFF
TRBV20-1	.	.	TRBJ2-1	TGCAGTGCTAGAGATCCGACGGGAGTGGGCAATGAGCAGTTCTTC	CSARDPTGVGNEQFF
TRBV7-9	TRBD1	.	TRBJ2-2	TGTGCCAGCAGCGGGGGACAGCTGAACACCGGGGAGCTGTTTTTT	CASSGGQLNTGELFF
TRBV3-1	.	few	TRBJ1-1	TGTGCCAGCAGCCAAGGTCAGGGTAATACTGAAGCTTTCTTT	CASSQGQGNTEAFF
TRBV29-1	.	.	TRBJ1-1	TGCAGCGTTGAGTCTTTATTCATGAACACTGAAGCTTTCTTT	CSVESLFMNTEAFF
TRBV14	TRBD2	.	TRBJ2-7	TGTGCCAGCAGCCCTCTCGCAGCAGTAGCGGGAGCCCACGAGCAGTACTTC	CASSPLAAVAGAHEQYF
TRBV28	TRBD1	.	TRBJ1-5	TGTGCCAGCAGCCGGACAGGGCCTAGCAATCAGCCCCAGCATTTT	CASSRTGPSNQPQHF
TRBV20-1	.	.	TRBJ2-2	TGCAGTGCTAGCCCCAAGGGTGCCGAGCTGTTTTTT	CSASPKGAELFF
TRBV30	TRBD1	.	TRBJ2-1	TGTGCCTGGAATCGACAGGGGATTGTGGATGAGCAGTTCTTC	CAWNRQGIVDEQFF
TRBV20-1	.	once	TRBJ2-3	TGCAGTGCTAGATCTTTCTCAGATACGCAGTATTTT	CSARSFSDTQYF
TRBV7-9	.	.	TRBJ1-2	TGTGCCAGCAGCTCTCGATGGACTCCGACAAACTATGGCTACACCTTC	CASSSRWTPTNYGYTF